These 10 T cell receptor beta chains were sequenced from one sample in a study of metastatic and nonmetastatic thyroid tumors (dated by TCRdb to the early 2020s). No treatment had been received by any patient before thyroid surgery. Libraries were made using PCR. The reads were generated on an Illumina HiSeq 4000. The public reads were reanalyzed by TCRdb: fastp trimming at Q25, MiXCR alignment, in-frame beta chains only. This sample has approximately 4,300 clones in its table, and 34% of those were observed once. The top ten constitute around 26% of the sample. Sequencing was done on a sample of adjacent normal tissue. The receptors come from a male donor with papillary thyroid cancer or a benign thyroid nodule (not recorded which). Some clones in this sample may be carry-over from other donors' samples.

This clone has just a few counts. This chain connects TRBV9 to TRBJ2-5; TRBD2 matches 13 bases. V lost 0 bases to trimming and J lost 9 bases; unmatched junction nucleotides: 11. Germline lookup yields CDR1 SGDLS and CDR2 YYNGEE. The CDR3 loop spans 17 amino acids. CDR3 sequence: CASSVAGLAGEQGAQYF. In nucleotides, the CDR3 is TGTGCCAGCAGCGTAGCCGGACTAGCGGGGGAGCAGGGGGCCCAGTACTTC.

This chain joins TRBV7-2 and TRBJ1-2, with TRBD1 as a possible D gene (6 bases). This CDR3 comprises 15 residues. V was trimmed by 3 bases and J by 6 bases, leaving 17 bases between them. The V gene's germline CDR1 is SGHTA and CDR2 FQGNSA. CDR3 coding DNA: TGTGCCAGCAGCTTCGGGAGGGGGGCGCGGGATGGCTACACCTTC. Its translation is CASSFGRGARDGYTF.

CDR3 amino acids: CASSSIGAGYTF. The CDR3 DNA sequence: TGTGCCAGCAGCTCGATAGGGGCTGGCTACACCTTC. The chain uses TRBV7-2 and TRBJ1-2; a weak D match, TRBD1 (5 bases). The germline CDR1 and CDR2 sequences are SGHTA and FQGNSA. The V gene lost 4 bases and the J gene lost 7 bases, with 10 bases spanning the gap. The CDR3 is 12 amino acids.

The gene calls are TRBV3-1 and TRBJ2-7; 11 positions match TRBD2. From germline, CDR1 is LGHDT and CDR2 YNNKEL (reference sequence). The CDR3 sequence is 15 residues long. The V gene end was trimmed by 5 bases and the J gene end by 7 bases; junction bases not matched to a gene: 10. CDR3 nucleotides: TGTGCCAGCAGCGAAGGACTAGCGGGTGGGATGGAGCAGTACTTC. This encodes CASSEGLAGGMEQYF.

The sample holds a few counts of this clone. The chain links TRBV6-2 or TRBV6-3 to TRBJ2-7; the match to TRBD1 covers 11 bases. Losses at the gene ends were 7 bases for V and 5 bases for J; bases not matched to a gene: 7. Germline CDR1 reads MNHEY; CDR2 reads SVGEGT. This CDR3 comprises 14 residues. CDR3 coding DNA: TGTGCCAGCACCAAGCGGACAGGGGGCGACGAGCAGTACTTC. Amino acid sequence: CASTKRTGGDEQYF.

Concerning this clone: At one boundary the junction diverges from the germline segment, which might be a read error. The chain recombines TRBV6-1 with TRBJ2-1; no definite D call. The germline gives CDR1 MNHNS, CDR2 SASEGT. The CDR3 is 12 residues long. The CDR3 region is CSSYTIYNEQFF. The CDR3, as DNA: TGCTCGTCCTACACCATCTACAATGAGCAGTTCTTC.

Only a few counts were recorded for this clone. The gene calls are TRBV5-1 and TRBJ2-7; weak D call: TRBD1 (5 bases). Deletions cut 0 bases from V and 4 bases from J, with 20 bases between. The CDR3 covers 17 residues. The germline V gene encodes CDR1 SGHRS and CDR2 YFSETQ. The CDR3 loop reads CASSLGLGSTGLYEQYF. The DNA of the CDR3 is TGCGCCAGCAGCTTGGGACTCGGATCCACAGGCCTATACGAGCAGTACTTC.

The rearrangement joins TRBV30 to TRBJ2-7; 7 bases are shared with TRBD2. The germline gives CDR1 GTSNPN, CDR2 SVGIG (reference sequence). The CDR3 covers 15 residues. The ends lost 4 bases at V and 0 bases at J; junction bases unmatched: 9. In DNA, the CDR3 is TGTGCCTGGATTAAAAACGGGGGGAGCTCCTACGAGCAGTACTTC. Protein: CAWIKNGGSSYEQYF.

This clone occurred a few times. The genes are TRBV28 and TRBJ2-4; maybe TRBD1 (5 bases). This CDR3 comprises 15 residues. From germline, CDR1 is MDHEN and CDR2 SYDVKM. V lost 5 bases and J lost 1, with 12 bases in between. The CDR3 region has the DNA TGTGCCAGCAGTCGCCCGACAGTTGCCAAAAACATTCAGTACTTC. Protein sequence: CASSRPTVAKNIQYF.

Relative to its sample, this clone is medium-sized. V is TRBV20-1 and J is TRBJ2-3; no clear D gene. This CDR3 spans 12 amino acids. With 8 bases removed from V and 0 bases from J, the gap between germline ends came to 9 bases. Germline CDR1 and CDR2: DFQATT and SNEGSKA (reference sequence). CDR3 bases: TGCAGTCCCCGGATAAGCACAGATACGCAGTATTTT. This gives the protein CSPRISTDTQYF.